This T cell receptor beta chain is drawn from a study of CD8+ T cells in alopecia areata (dated by TCRdb to the late 2010s). Looking at the study overall: The treated patients, all with moderate-to-severe alopecia areata, were enrolled in an open-label pilot trial of oral tofacitinib given at 5 to 10 mg twice daily. Tofacitinib was administered for 6 to 18 months, and 6 months of follow-up off drug were then conducted to assess delayed response and recurrence. Disease severity in treated patients was measured with the SALT score, which quantifies the percentage of affected scalp surface area. In both human patients and the C3H/HeJ mouse model, the study applied high-throughput TCRbeta sequencing to look at T cell clonal expansion in alopecia areata. On the human side, TCRbeta sequencing was run on scalp tissue and on sorted CD4+ and CD8+ peripheral blood T cells from healthy controls and from alopecia areata patients with either patchy or totalis/universalis disease. Biopsies were taken from tofacitinib-treated patients at baseline and at 4 and 24 weeks of treatment, and a later scalp biopsy was taken in several of the tofacitinib-treated patients. Scalp clonality was compared among normal scalp (n=4), patchy alopecia areata scalp (n=8), and alopecia totalis/universalis scalp (n=8). The RNA source kit depended on sample type: the PAXgene miRNA kit for fixed scalp, the miRNeasy kit for PBMCs, and the RNeasy kit for mouse skin. TCRbeta CDR3 regions were amplified by immunoSEQ multiplex PCR using 35 Vbeta forward and 13 Jbeta reverse primers.

CDR1 ENHRY and CDR2 SYGVKD were looked up in the germline V gene. Including the terminal cysteine and phenylalanine, the CDR3 comprises 15 residues. The sequence is cut down to CDR3 DNA, 45 bases in frame from base 1. At the junction V is shortened by 6 bases and J by 6 bases, with 18 bases in between. This clone was recorded a few times. Its recognized antigen is unknown. Per-nucleotide qualities are absent, and no much larger clonotype sits a single base away. Explained via the paper, the time point label denotes: around 26 weeks on oral tofacitinib. Taken with the paper, the label for treatment or condition translates to: oral pan-JAK inhibitor, 5-10 mg twice daily. Lesional scalp punch biopsies and peripheral blood were obtained from alopecia areata patients. After PBMCs were isolated by density centrifugation and stained for CD3, CD4 and CD8, a FACSAria was used to sort CD4+ and CD8+ T cells. The protocol used for the library was the immunoSEQ multiplex PCR assay. To provide template for TCR sequencing, every sample had RNA extracted and reverse transcribed into cDNA. SuperScript III was used for first-strand cDNA synthesis, primed with a 2:1 mix of oligo-dT and random hexamers. A synthetic immune receptor repertoire was used to assess amplification bias, and residual bias was removed computationally. The authors' pipeline ran thus. Raw reads were preprocessed for error removal, and CDR3 was defined according to IMGT conventions as running from the conserved cysteine to phenylalanine. Clonality was computed by normalizing Shannon entropy by log2 of the number of productive unique TCRs and subtracting the result from 1. CD4 or CD8 identity of scalp clones was inferred by cross-referencing scalp TCRbeta sequences with sorted blood CD4 and CD8 repertoires. Here the immuneACCESS table is served through TCRdb, limited to in-frame sequences with V and J called. Missing clones are a known gap in these copies; in checked studies unresolved V genes cover under half, and the rest lacks a known reason. Clone size and V and J calls were adopted from that table, with D and trimming inferred from the DNA. Recorded for this sample are 80,000 to 95,000 clones; roughly 45% of them occurred a single time. Together, the top ten hold less than 20% of the sample.

Here is what the overall study found, with its caveats: Unlike mouse skin, which is dominated by gammadelta T cells, normal human skin has resident alphabeta T cells that are also sequenced, and this complicates analysis of the scalp TCR repertoire. Shared TCR sequences between patients were less evident than in mice, which may be partly attributable to HLA diversity in the patient population. Many expanded lesional clones persisted in scalp and blood during tofacitinib treatment, which may partly explain relapse after stopping treatment. Lesional scalp, especially in alopecia totalis/universalis, showed higher clonality and more expanded CD8+ clones than normal scalp, suggesting antigenic drive. Because the treated cohort was small and included a single nonresponder, larger studies are needed to assess links between baseline CD8+ expansion and response. Tofacitinib significantly decreased scalp clonality and the number of expanded CD8+ clones among the top 100 scalp clones.

This chain joins TRBV10-3 to TRBJ1-3, with TRBD1 perhaps the D gene, on 6 matching bases. The TCR comes from a human donor with alopecia areata. The sequencing here drew on CD8+ T cells sorted from blood, taken at week 24, from a patient treated with tofacitinib. At the DNA level, the sequence is TGTGCCATCAGGAGATCAGGGGCCGAAGCAAACACCATATATTTT. This gives the protein CAIRRSGAEANTIYF.